The 6 T cell receptor beta chains below were found in one sample sequenced in a study of Graves' ophthalmopathy and Graves' hyperthyroidism. Amplification of TCR beta CDR3 regions used RNA transcripts. First-round RT-PCR used HTBI primers; second-round multiplex PCR followed. TCRdb re-derived calls from the multiplex PCR reads in MiXCR, one entry per CDR3 protein. Found here are about 620,000 distinct CDR3 sequences, 20% to 25% of them singletons; the top ten hold roughly 6.9%. The sample was peripheral blood. Receptor source: a woman aged 18-29 years with stable Graves' hyperthyroidism. Some clones in this sample may be carry-over from other donors' samples.

The chain joins TRBV4-1 to TRBJ2-2; 8 positions agree with TRBD2. The germline V gene encodes CDR1 MGHRA and CDR2 YSYEKL. Trimming took 0 bases from V and 6 from J; bases not matched to a gene: 6. CDR3 length equals 16 residues. The CDR3 sequence: CASSQEAGAAAGELFF. CDR3 in DNA: TGCGCCAGCAGCCAAGAAGCGGGAGCGGCTGCCGGGGAGCTGTTTTTT.

At least ten counts were recorded for this clonotype. This rearrangement joins TRBV19 to TRBJ2-5; no definite D call. This CDR3 is built from 14 residues. Trimming removed 3 bases at V and 6 bases at J, with 14 bases between. Germline CDR1 LNHDA, CDR2 SQIVND (reference sequence). The CDR3 reads CASSMVVGKKTQYF. The CDR3, as DNA: TGTGCCAGTAGTATGGTCGTGGGGAAAAAGACCCAGTACTTC.

This clonotype was counted many times. The chain couples TRBV30 to TRBJ1-2; no reliable D call. Per germline, CDR1 GTSNPN and CDR2 SVGIG (reference sequence). V was clipped by 0 bases and J by 4 bases, with 9 bases between them. This CDR3 region has 13 residues. This chain's CDR3 is CAWSVSGSYGYTF. CDR3 DNA: TGTGCCTGGAGTGTCTCAGGATCCTATGGCTACACCTTC.

This clonotype has a handful of counts. This chain links TRBV6-1 with TRBJ1-1; D is undetermined. The V end was cut by 5 bases, the J end by 0 bases, with 10 bases between. Germline assignment: CDR1 MNHNS and CDR2 SASEGT. The CDR3 is 14 amino acids. The CDR3 bases are TGTGCCAGCAGTATGGGCCGCCTGAACACTGAAGCTTTCTTT. Amino acids: CASSMGRLNTEAFF.

The rearrangement uses TRBV6-1 and TRBJ2-7; D ambiguous. Looked up from germline, CDR1 is MNHNS and CDR2 is SASEGT. V was clipped by 8 bases and J by 6 bases, with 20 bases between them. This CDR3 contains 14 residues. In DNA form, the CDR3 reads TGTGCCAGCCCAAAACCCGGGTCCTCCACCGAGCAGTACTTC. Residues: CASPKPGSSTEQYF.

The chain uses TRBV20-1 and TRBJ2-6, with D unresolved. Germline lookup yields CDR1 DFQATT and CDR2 SNEGSKA (reference sequence). Trimming shortened V by 2 bases and J by 0 bases, and 8 bases separated the two germline ends. There are 15 residues in the CDR3. CDR3 sequence reads: CSARPLSSGANVLTF. CDR3 in DNA: TGCAGTGCTAGACCTCTCTCCTCTGGGGCCAACGTCCTGACTTTC.